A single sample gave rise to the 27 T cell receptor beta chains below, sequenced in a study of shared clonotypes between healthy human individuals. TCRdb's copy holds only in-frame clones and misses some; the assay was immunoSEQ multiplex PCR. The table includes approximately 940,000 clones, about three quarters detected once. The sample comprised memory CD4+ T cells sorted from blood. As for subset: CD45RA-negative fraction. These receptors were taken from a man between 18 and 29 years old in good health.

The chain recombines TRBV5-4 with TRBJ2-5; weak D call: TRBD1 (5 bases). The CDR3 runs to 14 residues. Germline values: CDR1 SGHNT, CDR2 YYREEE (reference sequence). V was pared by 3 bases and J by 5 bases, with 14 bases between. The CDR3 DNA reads TGTGCCAGCAGCTCCCGGCAGGGCAGGGAGACCCAGTACTTC. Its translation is CASSSRQGRETQYF.

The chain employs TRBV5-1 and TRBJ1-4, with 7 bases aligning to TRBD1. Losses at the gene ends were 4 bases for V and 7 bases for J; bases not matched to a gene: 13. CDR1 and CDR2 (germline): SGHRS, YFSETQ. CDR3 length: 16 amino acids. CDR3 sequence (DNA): TGCGCCAGCAGCCTTCAGCCGACAGGGACGGGTGAAAAACTGTTTTTT. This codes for CASSLQPTGTGEKLFF. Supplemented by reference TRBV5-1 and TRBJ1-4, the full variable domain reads KAGVTQTPRYLIKTRGQQVTLSCSPISGHRSVSWYQQTPGQGLQFLFEYFSETQRNKGNFPGRFSGRQFSNSRSEMNVSTLELGDSALYLCASSLQPTGTGEKLFFGSGTQLSVL.

DNA for the CDR3: TGTGCCAGCAGCCCAACTCTCGGGTCCCCGGAGACCCAGTACTTC. This translates into CASSPTLGSPETQYF. The genes are TRBV7-2 and TRBJ2-5, with no clear D. The V and J ends lost 5 bases and 5 bases respectively, with 18 bases between them. This CDR3 region has 15 residues. Germline V gene sequence: CDR1 SGHTA, CDR2 FQGNSA.

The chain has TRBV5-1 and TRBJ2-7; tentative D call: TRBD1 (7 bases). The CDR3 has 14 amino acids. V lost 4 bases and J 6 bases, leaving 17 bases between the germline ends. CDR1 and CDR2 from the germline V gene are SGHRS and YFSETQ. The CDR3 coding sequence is TGCGCCAGCAGCAGGGGGCCGGGGGCGCCCGAGCAGTACTTC. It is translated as CASSRGPGAPEQYF.

As DNA, the CDR3 is TGTGCCAGCGGACAGGGATTGAACTACGAGCAGTACTTC. This translates into CASGQGLNYEQYF. The chain links TRBV18 to TRBJ2-7, with TRBD1 identical over 8 bases. The J segment lost 3 bases and the V segment lost 8 bases, leaving 6 bases of the junction unmatched. The CDR3 length is 13 residues. Germline CDR1 reads KGHSH; CDR2 reads LQKENI.

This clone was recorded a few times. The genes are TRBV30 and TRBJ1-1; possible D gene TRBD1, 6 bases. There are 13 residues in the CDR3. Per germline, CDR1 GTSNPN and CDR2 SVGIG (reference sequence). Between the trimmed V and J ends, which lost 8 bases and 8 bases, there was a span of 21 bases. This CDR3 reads CARNPGGGREAFF. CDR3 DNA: TGTGCCAGAAACCCCGGGGGGGGCAGAGAAGCTTTCTTT.

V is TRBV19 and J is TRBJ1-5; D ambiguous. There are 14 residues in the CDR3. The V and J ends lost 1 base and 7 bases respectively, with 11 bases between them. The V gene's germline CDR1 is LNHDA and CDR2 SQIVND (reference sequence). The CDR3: CASSIGPRSQPQHF. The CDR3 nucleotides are TGTGCCAGTAGTATAGGTCCCAGGTCCCAGCCCCAGCATTTT.

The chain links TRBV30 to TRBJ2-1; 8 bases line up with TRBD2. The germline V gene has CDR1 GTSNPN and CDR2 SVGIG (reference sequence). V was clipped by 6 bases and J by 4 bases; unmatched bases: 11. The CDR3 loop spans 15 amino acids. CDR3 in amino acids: CACSRGAGVYNEQFF. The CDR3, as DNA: TGTGCCTGCTCCCGAGGAGCGGGAGTTTACAATGAGCAGTTCTTC.

CDR3 loop: CSAPRQDRYTF. CDR3 nucleotide sequence: TGCAGTGCACCCAGACAGGACCGCTACACCTTC. The rearrangement links TRBV20-1 to TRBJ1-2; the D gene is possibly TRBD1 (6 bases). The ends were cut back, 6 bases at V and 9 bases at J, with 14 bases in the middle. This CDR3 has 11 residues. Germline CDR1 is DFQATT and CDR2 is SNEGSKA (reference sequence).

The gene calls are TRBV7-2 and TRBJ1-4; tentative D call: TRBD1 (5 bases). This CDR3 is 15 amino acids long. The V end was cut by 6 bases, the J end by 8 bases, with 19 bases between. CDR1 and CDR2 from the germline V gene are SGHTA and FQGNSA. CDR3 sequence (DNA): TGTGCCAGCAGTGCGGCAGGGAGTTTACAAGAAAAACTGTTTTTT. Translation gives CASSAAGSLQEKLFF.

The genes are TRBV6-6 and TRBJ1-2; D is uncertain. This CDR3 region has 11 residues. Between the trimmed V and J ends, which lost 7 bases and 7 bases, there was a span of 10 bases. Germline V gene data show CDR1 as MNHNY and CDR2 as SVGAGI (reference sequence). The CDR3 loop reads CASNREGGYTF. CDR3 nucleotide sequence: TGTGCCAGCAATCGCGAGGGTGGCTACACCTTC.

The CDR3, as DNA: TGCAGCGTTCTTGACAGGGCCAACTCCTACGAGCAGTACTTC. Its translation: CSVLDRANSYEQYF. The chain couples TRBV29-1 to TRBJ2-7, with TRBD1 matching over 7 bases. J lost 0 bases, V lost 5 bases, and 7 bases had no gene match. The germline V gene encodes CDR1 SQVTM and CDR2 ANQGSEA. This CDR3 is built from 14 residues.

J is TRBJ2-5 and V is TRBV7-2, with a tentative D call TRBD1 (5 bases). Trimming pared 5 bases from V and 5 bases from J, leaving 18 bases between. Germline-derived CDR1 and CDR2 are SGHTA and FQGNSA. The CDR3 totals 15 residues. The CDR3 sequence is CASSPYGERGETQYF. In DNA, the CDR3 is TGTGCCAGCAGCCCCTACGGCGAAAGGGGTGAGACCCAGTACTTC.

The CDR3 loop reads CASSQLAGVYEQYF. DNA of the CDR3: TGTGCCAGCAGTCAACTAGCGGGGGTCTACGAGCAGTACTTC. The chain combines TRBV28 with TRBJ2-7; 11 bases fit TRBD2. CDR1 is MDHEN, CDR2 SYDVKM, per germline. Losses at the gene ends were 5 bases for V and 3 bases for J; bases not matched to a gene: 3. The CDR3 has 14 amino acids.

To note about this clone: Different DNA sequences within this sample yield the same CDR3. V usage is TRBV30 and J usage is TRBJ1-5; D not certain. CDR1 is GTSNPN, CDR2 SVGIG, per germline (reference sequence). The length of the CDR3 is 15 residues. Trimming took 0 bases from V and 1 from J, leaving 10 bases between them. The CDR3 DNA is TGTGCCTGGAGTGTCGGCCGAGGGAGCAATCAGCCCCAGCATTTT. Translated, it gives CAWSVGRGSNQPQHF.

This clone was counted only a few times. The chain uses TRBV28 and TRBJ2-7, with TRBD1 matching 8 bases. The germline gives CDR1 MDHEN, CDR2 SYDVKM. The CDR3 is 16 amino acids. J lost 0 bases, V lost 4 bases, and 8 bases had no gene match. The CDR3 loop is CASSSTGVGSSYEQYF. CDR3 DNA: TGTGCCAGCAGTTCGACAGGGGTGGGGAGCTCCTACGAGCAGTACTTC. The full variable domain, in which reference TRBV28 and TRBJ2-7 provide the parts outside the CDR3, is DVKVTQSSRYLVKRTGEKVFLECVQDMDHENMFWYRQDPGLGLRLIYFSYDVKMKEKGDIPEGYSVSREKKERFSLILESASTNQTSMYLCASSSTGVGSSYEQYFGPGTRLTVT.

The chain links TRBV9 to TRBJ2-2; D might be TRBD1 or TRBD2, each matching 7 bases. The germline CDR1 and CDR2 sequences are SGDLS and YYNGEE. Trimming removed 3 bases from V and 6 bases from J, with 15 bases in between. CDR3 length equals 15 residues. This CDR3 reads CASSAGRGLAGELFF. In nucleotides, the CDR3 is TGTGCCAGCAGCGCAGGGAGGGGGCTAGCCGGGGAGCTGTTTTTT.

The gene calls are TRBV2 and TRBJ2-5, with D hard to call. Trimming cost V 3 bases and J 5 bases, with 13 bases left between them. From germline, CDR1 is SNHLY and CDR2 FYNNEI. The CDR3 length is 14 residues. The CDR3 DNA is TGTGCCAGCAGTGACGTACTTGGGGTTGAGACCCAGTACTTC. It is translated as CASSDVLGVETQYF.

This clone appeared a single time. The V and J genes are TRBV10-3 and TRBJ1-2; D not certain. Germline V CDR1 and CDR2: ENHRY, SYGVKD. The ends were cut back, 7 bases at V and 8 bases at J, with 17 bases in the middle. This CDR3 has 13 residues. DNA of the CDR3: TGTGCCATCAAGGGCGGAGGCATTCGCGGCTACACCTTC. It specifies CAIKGGGIRGYTF.

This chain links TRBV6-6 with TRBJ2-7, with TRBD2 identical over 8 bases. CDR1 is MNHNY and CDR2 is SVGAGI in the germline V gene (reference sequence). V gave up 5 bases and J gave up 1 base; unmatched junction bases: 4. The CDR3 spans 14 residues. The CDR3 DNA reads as TGTGCCAGCAGTAATAGCGGGGAGTCCTACGAGCAGTACTTC. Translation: CASSNSGESYEQYF.

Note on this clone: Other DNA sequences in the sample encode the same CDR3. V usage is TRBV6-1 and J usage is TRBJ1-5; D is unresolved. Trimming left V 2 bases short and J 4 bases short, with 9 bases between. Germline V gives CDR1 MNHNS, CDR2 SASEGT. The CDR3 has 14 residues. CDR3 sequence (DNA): TGTGCCAGCAGTGAAAGGTTAGGGAATCAGCCCCAGCATTTT. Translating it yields CASSERLGNQPQHF.

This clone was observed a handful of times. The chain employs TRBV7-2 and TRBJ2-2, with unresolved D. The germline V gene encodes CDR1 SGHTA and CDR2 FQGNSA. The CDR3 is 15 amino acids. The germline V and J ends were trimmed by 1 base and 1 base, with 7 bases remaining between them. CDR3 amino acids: CASSLDPGNTGELFF. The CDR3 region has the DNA TGTGCCAGCAGCTTAGACCCAGGGAACACCGGGGAGCTGTTTTTT.

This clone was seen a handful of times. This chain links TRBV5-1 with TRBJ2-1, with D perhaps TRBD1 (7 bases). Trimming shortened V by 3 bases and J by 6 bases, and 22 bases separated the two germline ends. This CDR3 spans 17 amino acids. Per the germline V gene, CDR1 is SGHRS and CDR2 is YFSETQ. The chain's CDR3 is CASSSTLRQGGANEQFF. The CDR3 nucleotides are TGCGCCAGCAGCTCAACCCTCAGACAGGGAGGTGCCAATGAGCAGTTCTTC.

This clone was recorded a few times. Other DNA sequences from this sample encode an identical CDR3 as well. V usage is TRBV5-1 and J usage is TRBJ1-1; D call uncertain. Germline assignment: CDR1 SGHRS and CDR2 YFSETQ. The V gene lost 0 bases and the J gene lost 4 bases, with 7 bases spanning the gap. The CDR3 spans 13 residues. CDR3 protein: CASSLEVGTEAFF. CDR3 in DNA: TGCGCCAGCAGCTTGGAGGTGGGCACTGAAGCTTTCTTT.

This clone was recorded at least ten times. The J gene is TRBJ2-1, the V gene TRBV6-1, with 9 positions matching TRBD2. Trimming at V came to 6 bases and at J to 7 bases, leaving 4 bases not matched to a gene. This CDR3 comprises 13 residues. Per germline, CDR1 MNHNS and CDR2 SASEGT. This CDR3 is CASRGTSRNEQFF. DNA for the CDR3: TGTGCCAGCAGGGGGACTAGCCGGAATGAGCAGTTCTTC.

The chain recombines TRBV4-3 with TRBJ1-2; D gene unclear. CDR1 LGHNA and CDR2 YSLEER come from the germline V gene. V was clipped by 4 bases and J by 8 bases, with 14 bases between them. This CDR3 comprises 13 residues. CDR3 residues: CASSPSPIGGYTF. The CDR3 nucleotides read TGCGCCAGCAGCCCCTCCCCCATTGGAGGCTACACCTTC.

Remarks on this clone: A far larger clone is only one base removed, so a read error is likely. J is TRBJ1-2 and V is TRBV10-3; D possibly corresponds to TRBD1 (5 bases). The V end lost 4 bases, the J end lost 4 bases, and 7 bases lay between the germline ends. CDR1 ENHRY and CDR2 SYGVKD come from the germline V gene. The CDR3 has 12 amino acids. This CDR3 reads CAISGDGYGYTF. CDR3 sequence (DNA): TGTGCCATCAGTGGGGACGGCTATGGCTACACCTTC.